This is a list of T cell receptor beta chains from one sample in a study of control samples from healthy donors and cancer patients. Clones were read by immunoSEQ multiplex PCR, and TCRdb kept only the in-frame ones, dropping some. The sample records 100,000 to 150,000 clones, 87% being singletons. The sequenced sample was blood. The source is a man aged 30 to 39 in good health. The CDR3 runs from the conserved cysteine through the conserved F or W. Each record gives: CDR3 DNA, CDR3 protein, CDR3 length, V gene, clone size, D gene, J gene. The D gene is left open where the match is weak. Clone size is given for some rows only: seen once, a few or many times, or a class if the clone is expanded.

TGTGCCAGCAGCCTAACAGGGGGCCAAGCGGGAGAGACCCAGTACTTC | CASSLTGGQAGETQYF | 16 | TRBV7-3 | - | TRBD1 | TRBJ2-5
TGTGCCAGCAGCTTAGACACGAGTGGAGTCGGCTACACCTTC | CASSLDTSGVGYTF | 14 | TRBV7-3 | - | - | TRBJ1-2
TGTGCCAGCAGCCAAGTCGCCGACAGGAGCAATCAGCCCCAGCATTTT | CASSQVADRSNQPQHF | 16 | TRBV4-2 | - | - | TRBJ1-5
TGCGCCAGCAGTTCGGGACAGGGCGGCACTGAAGCTTTCTTT | CASSSGQGGTEAFF | 14 | TRBV5-1 | once | TRBD1 | TRBJ1-1
TGTGCCAGCAGTTCCACAGTTTATAGCAATCAGCCCCAGCATTTT | CASSSTVYSNQPQHF | 15 | TRBV27 | - | - | TRBJ1-5
TGTGCCAGCAGTGCCCAGTCGAACACTGAAGCTTTCTTT | CASSAQSNTEAFF | 13 | TRBV6-4 | - | - | TRBJ1-1
TGTGCCAGCGCAAAGAGAGGTCGGAATCAGCCCCAGCATTTT | CASAKRGRNQPQHF | 14 | TRBV6-5 | - | - | TRBJ1-5
TGCGCCAGCAGCCTAAGGGACGCGCGGCTCACAGATACGCAGTATTTT | CASSLRDARLTDTQYF | 16 | TRBV5-1 | - | - | TRBJ2-3
TGTGCCAGCAGCTTAGTAGGGGGGCGAGAAGATACGCAGTATTTT | CASSLVGGREDTQYF | 15 | TRBV7-2 | - | - | TRBJ2-3
TGTGCCAGCAGTTACCAGGAGAACACTGAAGCTTTCTTT | CASSYQENTEAFF | 13 | TRBV6-6 | - | - | TRBJ1-1
TGTGCCAGCAGCCCCGGGACGGTTACTAATGAAAAACTGTTTTTT | CASSPGTVTNEKLFF | 15 | TRBV7-2 | - | - | TRBJ1-4
TGCGCCAGCAGCCGACCCAGGGCGAACACTGAAGCTTTCTTT | CASSRPRANTEAFF | 14 | TRBV4-1 | - | - | TRBJ1-1
TGTGCCAGCGGGACATATGATAATTCACCCCTCCACTTT | CASGTYDNSPLHF | 13 | TRBV6-5 | few | - | TRBJ1-6
TGCGCCAGCAGCCTCTCCGGGCCTGAGAGGGAGACCCAGTACTTC | CASSLSGPERETQYF | 15 | TRBV5-1 | - | - | TRBJ2-5
TGTGCCACCAGCAGAGATCAGGGGACAGGGGGCAAACTGTTTTTT | CATSRDQGTGGKLFF | 15 | TRBV15 | - | TRBD1 | TRBJ1-4
TGTGCCACCTACCCCGACAGGCTCTATTATGGCTACACCTTC | CATYPDRLYYGYTF | 14 | TRBV10-3 | - | - | TRBJ1-2
TGTGCCAGCAGCCAGGCCTCTCAAGGGAACACTGAAGCTTTCTTT | CASSQASQGNTEAFF | 15 | TRBV4-2 | - | - | TRBJ1-1
TGTGCTAGTGGTCGACCGTCTGGAAACACCATATATTTT | CASGRPSGNTIYF | 13 | TRBV12-5 | - | - | TRBJ1-3
TGTGCCAGCAGCGTCGATACAGGGGAAACTGAAGCTTTCTTT | CASSVDTGETEAFF | 14 | TRBV9 | once | TRBD1 | TRBJ1-1
TGTGCTAGTGCATTGAGGGGGCAAGAAACTGAAGCTTTCTTT | CASALRGQETEAFF | 14 | TRBV12-5 | - | TRBD1 | TRBJ1-1
TGTGCCAGCAGCTTAGCTGGGACAGGGGATTCACCCCTCCACTTT | CASSLAGTGDSPLHF | 15 | TRBV7-6 | - | TRBD1 | TRBJ1-6
TGTGCCAGCAGCTTGACAGGAAGCACAGATACGCAGTATTTT | CASSLTGSTDTQYF | 14 | TRBV13 | - | - | TRBJ2-3
TGCAGCGTACCCGAGAGGGGTACTCCGAACACTGAAGCTTTCTTT | CSVPERGTPNTEAFF | 15 | TRBV29-1 | - | - | TRBJ1-1
TGTGCCAGCAGGGGGGACACTGAAGCTTTCTTT | CASRGDTEAFF | 11 | TRBV6-5 | - | - | TRBJ1-1
TGTGCCAGTAGTATGATGGGACAGGGGGGTGAAAAACTGTTTTTT | CASSMMGQGGEKLFF | 15 | TRBV19 | few | TRBD1 | TRBJ1-4
TGTGCCAGCAGTGAAAAGCCTATTCCGACGGCACCCCTCCACTTT | CASSEKPIPTAPLHF | 15 | TRBV6-1 | - | - | TRBJ1-6
TGTGCCAGTAAAATCGGAGCTACGAGCTCCTACGAGCAGTACTTC | CASKIGATSSYEQYF | 15 | TRBV19 | - | - | TRBJ2-7
TGTGCCAGCAGCTTAGGGGGGTTAAGCAATCAGCCCCAGCATTTT | CASSLGGLSNQPQHF | 15 | TRBV7-8 | - | - | TRBJ1-5
TGTGCCAGCAGTTTGGGACAGGCTTCACCCCTCCACTTT | CASSLGQASPLHF | 13 | TRBV12-3/TRBV12-4 | - | TRBD1 | TRBJ1-6
TGTGCCAGCAGCTTTACCGGGACAGGGAATGGCTACACCTTC | CASSFTGTGNGYTF | 14 | TRBV11-2 | - | TRBD1 | TRBJ1-2
TGCGCCAGCAGCTTCGGACAGGAGAACACTGAAGCTTTCTTT | CASSFGQENTEAFF | 14 | TRBV5-1 | - | TRBD1 | TRBJ1-1
TGTGCCAGCAGCCAGGGACAGGGCCTCTACGAGCAGTACTTC | CASSQGQGLYEQYF | 14 | TRBV3-1/TRBV3-2 | - | TRBD1 | TRBJ2-7
TGTGCCAGCACCCTAGCGGGGCTTTACAATGAGCAGTTCTTC | CASTLAGLYNEQFF | 14 | TRBV5-6 | - | TRBD2 | TRBJ2-1
TGTGCCATCAGAAACAGGGAGATGAACACTGAAGCTTTCTTT | CAIRNREMNTEAFF | 14 | TRBV10-3 | - | - | TRBJ1-1
TGCGCCAGCAGCTTGGTAGCAGGGGATCCTGAAGCTTTCTTT | CASSLVAGDPEAFF | 14 | TRBV5-1 | once | - | TRBJ1-1
TGTGCCAGCAGCGGGACAGGCGGCGACAATGAGCAGTTCTTC | CASSGTGGDNEQFF | 14 | TRBV27 | - | TRBD1 | TRBJ2-1
TGCGCCAGCAGCTCGGGACAGGGGACGAAACTGTTTTTT | CASSSGQGTKLFF | 13 | TRBV5-1 | - | TRBD1 | TRBJ1-4
TGCAGTGCCCTGTGGGAGGTGGGAACTTTCTTT | CSALWEVGTFF | 11 | TRBV20-1 | - | - | TRBJ1-1
TGTGCCAGCAGCGTCGGACAGGGCTACACCTTC | CASSVGQGYTF | 11 | TRBV13 | many | - | TRBJ1-2
TGTGCCAGCAGCCGATACATGGCAGGGGCTTTCTTT | CASSRYMAGAFF | 12 | TRBV7-2 | - | - | TRBJ1-1